The clone carrying this T cell receptor (beta chain) has only a few counts. Its antigen is undetermined. The sample originates from a study of T-cell memory formation after mild COVID-19. Points from the study as a whole: Researchers report contracting CD4+ clones mostly in CM and EM, with CD8+ clones in EMRA. There were some responding clones in pre-infection memory, which suggested that cross-reactive memory had joined.

The CDR3 has 16 residues. The germline CDR1 and CDR2 sequences are SQVTM and ANQGSEA. The ends lost 4 bases at V and 3 bases at J; junction bases unmatched: 13. TCR alpha and TCR beta cDNA libraries carrying sample barcodes and UMIs came from 5'RACE with constant-segment primers. TCRdb processed the 5' RACE reads anew with MiXCR; each CDR3 protein has one entry. The sample contains 300,000 to 400,000 distinct CDR3 sequences, approximately 13% of which appear only once. Sequencing input: PBMCs or a T cell subset sorted from them (not recorded which). This chain links TRBV29-1 with TRBJ2-5; TRBD1 agrees at 8 bases. This clonotype was obtained from a man younger than 30 who had mild COVID-19 (a few samples of this study predate the infection). Cell type and time point are not known. CDR3 amino acids: CSVGGQGGGGEETQYF. The CDR3 DNA sequence: TGCAGCGTTGGCGGACAGGGTGGTGGGGGTGAAGAGACCCAGTACTTC.